There are a few counts of the clone carrying this TCR beta chain. From germline, CDR1 is SNHLY and CDR2 FYNNEI. After removal of 4 bases from V and 0 bases from J, the junction contained 6 bases not matched to a gene. The CDR3 has 15 residues. This sample stems from a study of blood T cell repertoires in COVID-19. Per the original methods: Using reference gene primer amplification, nucleated cell counts were estimated. This table comes from immunoSEQ multiplex PCR, and its TCRdb copy is limited to in-frame clones, with some not included. D and trimming were read from the DNA, whereas the V and J calls and clone size are those reported in that table. The sample shows roughly 230,000 clones, roughly 80% of them seen only once.

The TCR sequence derives from a woman aged 55-70 years with active or convalescent COVID-19. Specimen: peripheral blood. V is TRBV2 and J is TRBJ2-7, with TRBD2 matching 7 bases. CDR3 in amino acids: CASSVGGGDSYEQYF. CDR3 DNA: TGTGCCAGCAGTGTGGGGGGGGGAGACTCCTACGAGCAGTACTTC.